The 2 T cell receptor beta chains given below trace back to one sample, sequenced in a study of cytomegalovirus exposure and HLA in healthy donors. The study ran its PCR with 60 Vbeta and 13 Jbeta primers. The table came from immunoSEQ multiplex PCR; TCRdb's copy has only in-frame clones and leaves some out. The sample includes about 110,000 clones, roughly an eighth of them seen just once. Sequencing was carried out using PBMCs. These receptors were obtained from a man in his forties in good health and CMV-seropositive.

This clone has only a few counts. V is TRBV6-5 and J is TRBJ2-1; 8 bases fit TRBD2. CDR3 size: 14 residues. Germline loops: CDR1 MNHEY, CDR2 SVGAGI. Unmatched junction bases numbered 10, after V lost 8 bases and J lost 7 bases. CDR3 region: CASGLEPSGNEQFF. CDR3 DNA: TGTGCCAGCGGACTAGAGCCTAGCGGGAATGAGCAGTTCTTC.

CDR3: CASSLGLAGGANTGELFF. CDR3 bases: TGTGCCAGCAGCTTGGGGCTAGCGGGAGGAGCGAACACCGGGGAGCTGTTTTTT. The chain carries TRBV5-5 and TRBJ2-2; 11 positions match TRBD2. The CDR3 extends over 18 amino acids. Losses at the gene ends were 0 bases for V and 0 bases for J; bases not matched to a gene: 4. Germline CDR1 and CDR2: SGHKS and YYEKEE (reference sequence).